This TCR beta chain was obtained from a study of read filtering for tumor transcriptome and immune sequencing (dated by TCRdb to about 2020). With respect to the entire study: The cohort had around 16 male and some 15 female patients with a mean age of roughly 70 years, ranging from roughly 40 to 90. Under revised international staging, roughly eight patients fell into R-ISS I, about 17 into R-ISS II and about 7 into R-ISS III. After DNase treatment, whole-transcriptome libraries were prepared using the TruSeq RNA Access Library Prep Kit. Per sample, about 4.05 to 10.27 million TCR-region mapped reads were obtained with IR-seq, compared with only roughly 85 to 1273 with RNA-seq. Using the same bone marrow samples, the study ran both targeted immune repertoire sequencing and bulk whole-transcriptome sequencing and then compared the TCR repertoires from each method. As a main aim, a read-filtering strategy for immune repertoire data was addressed, with the specific question being whether clonotypes supported by a single read should be removed.

The Immunoverse kit was used to build TCR libraries from roughly 0.4 ug RNA, with molecular barcoded adaptors covering alpha/delta and beta/gamma chains. TCR library preparation used the same RNA that went into transcriptome sequencing. TCR libraries were sequenced on an Illumina HiSeq 4000 with 2 x 150 cycles. The authors' pipeline ran thus. MiXCR aligned TCR reads to human V, D, J and C references and assembled the aligned reads into CDR3 clonotypes, with quality filtering and error correction included. The tcR package in R was used for analysis of clonotype counts and gene usage diversity. Raw mapping reads were checked after the RNA-seq reads had been mapped by STAR aligner version 2.5.3a onto the human GRCh37 genome. IR-seq fastq files were randomly downsampled with Seqtk 1.3 to test the effect of sequencing depth on detected clonotypes. TCRdb reprocessed the public reads (quality trimming at Q25 with fastp, clone calling with MiXCR) and kept in-frame beta chains. Records with the same CDR3 protein are collapsed into one entry carrying the most frequent genes and DNA. These V and J calls derive from TCRdb rather than the authors' analysis. The sample table records about 130,000 distinct CDR3 sequences; approximately 13% of these occur just once. The biggest ten clones account for around 8.3% of the sample.

This clonotype was recorded at least ten times. Its antigen remains unidentified. Base qualities were left out, and no much larger clone turns up one base away. Overall study results and their limits: The sorted CD138-negative fraction was a mixed bone marrow immune population, not purified T cells. When single-read clonotypes were removed, the proportions of shared clonotypes in IR-seq and RNA-seq correlated more strongly. Single-read clonotypes made up around 82% of clonotypes but roughly 3.2% of total reads in IR-seq, and 70% to 75% of clonotypes and 35% to 50% of reads in RNA-seq. Clonotypes were captured by IR-seq at much higher depth and more reliably than by RNA-seq, and smaller IR-seq throughput was sufficient for identification of most shared clonotypes.

CDR1 SEHNR and CDR2 FQNEAQ are derived from the germline V gene (reference sequence). Including the terminal cysteine and phenylalanine, the CDR3 comprises 15 residues. The CDR3 DNA has 45 bases and is translated from base 1. Unmatched junction bases come to 3, with V trimmed by 5 bases and J by 3 bases. Bone marrow was sampled from every patient at the time of active disease. Bone marrow mononuclear cells were isolated by Ficoll-Hypaque density gradient centrifugation. Myeloma plasma cells were removed and CD138-negative cells were collected by negative selection after labeling with CD138 magnetic microbeads on a MACS separator. Purity of the isolated cells was checked by flow cytometry on an Attune NxT using CD138 antibodies. Total RNA was extracted using TRIzol reagent and was quantified on a NanoDrop spectrophotometer. For each patient, the CD138-negative bone marrow sample underwent paired RNA-seq and IR-seq.

The sequence came from a donor aged 40 or older with multiple myeloma. The chain links TRBV7-9 with TRBJ2-7; TRBD2 aligns with 14 central bases. Source material: a population of CD138-negative cells sorted from bone marrow. The cell subset or site tag for this specimen amounts to: bone marrow mononuclear cells depleted of CD138+ plasma/myeloma cells by negative magnetic selection. The CDR3 reads CASSPGTSGSYEQYF. DNA sequence: TGTGCCAGCAGCCCCGGGACTAGCGGGAGCTACGAGCAGTACTTC. The full variable domain, completed from the reference TRBV7-9 and TRBJ2-7 proteins outside the CDR3, reads DTGVSQNPRHKITKRGQNVTFRCDPISEHNRLYWYRQTLGQGPEFLTYFQNEAQLEKSRLLSDRFSAERPKGSFSTLEIQRTEQGDSAMYLCASSPGTSGSYEQYFGPGTRLTVT.